This entry lists 21 T cell receptor beta chains sequenced from one sample in a study of regulatory T cells in long-lasting Graves disease. Time point described: newly diagnosed GD, antithyroid drugs for less than 3 months. Isolated PBMC RNA provided the starting material for the TCR library. Investigators prepared the TCR beta libraries by applying iRepertoire HTBI primers and Arm-PCR of CDR3 regions. MiXCR, run by TCRdb on the multiplex PCR reads, gives a single entry per CDR3 protein. The table lists 450,000 to 650,000 distinct CDR3 sequences, roughly 16% of them singletons. The data were also submitted as part of a second study, on T cells in Graves' hyperthyroidism and ophthalmopathy.

The input for sequencing was peripheral blood mononuclear cells (PBMCs), taken at new diagnosis, from a patient treated with antithyroid drugs. The receptors come from a woman aged 40-60 years with Graves disease.

This clonotype was seen ten or more times. V usage is TRBV12-3 or TRBV12-4 and J usage is TRBJ1-1; D is unclear. V dropped 6 bases and J dropped 3 bases, with 14 bases sitting between them. The CDR3 loop spans 14 amino acids. The CDR3 reads CASSPSQADTEAFF. The CDR3 region has the DNA TGTGCCAGCAGCCCCTCCCAGGCGGACACTGAAGCTTTCTTT.

The rearrangement uses TRBV7-2 and TRBJ2-2; 7 nucleotides match TRBD1. Per the germline V gene, CDR1 is SGHTA and CDR2 is FQGNSA. CDR3 size: 18 residues. Germline trimming cut 1 base from V and 4 bases from J; bases unmatched to any gene: 12. The DNA of the CDR3 is TGTGCCAGCAGCTTAGACACTTACAGGGGTTCGGTCACCGGGGAGCTGTTTTTT. This gives the protein CASSLDTYRGSVTGELFF.

The rearrangement joins TRBV28 to TRBJ2-7, with 10 bases fitting TRBD1. The length of the CDR3 is 14 residues. J gave up 3 bases and V 8 bases, and 7 bases lay outside the gene matches. Looked up from germline, CDR1 is MDHEN and CDR2 is SYDVKM. The CDR3 coding sequence is TGTGCCAGCTTTGGTGGGACAGGGGACTACGAGCAGTACTTC. It specifies CASFGGTGDYEQYF.

The chain carries TRBV7-6 and TRBJ1-6, with D possibly TRBD1 on 6 matching bases. The CDR3 spans 15 residues. Germline V CDR1 and CDR2: SGHVS, FNYEAQ. The V end lost 5 bases, the J end lost 7 bases, and 15 bases lay between the germline ends. This chain's CDR3 is CASSPGRGGNSPLHF. The CDR3 region has the DNA TGTGCCAGCAGCCCGGGCCGGGGGGGCAATTCACCCCTCCACTTT.

In its sample, this clonotype was seen once. J is TRBJ2-7 and V is TRBV6-9; D might be TRBD1 (6 bases). The germline CDR1 and CDR2 sequences are MNHGY and SVAAGI. Trimming stripped 4 bases from V and 1 base from J, with 11 bases between. This CDR3 region has 14 residues. CDR3: CASSSGHRSYEQYF. Written as DNA, the CDR3 is TGTGCCAGCAGTTCGGGACATAGGTCCTACGAGCAGTACTTC.

In its sample, this clonotype was seen a few times. The chain couples TRBV5-1 to TRBJ1-1; D might be TRBD1 (5 bases). This CDR3 is 15 amino acids long. V lost 0 bases and J lost 4, with 13 bases in between. CDR1 and CDR2 from the germline V gene are SGHRS and YFSETQ. DNA for the CDR3: TGCGCCAGCAGCTTGGTTTATGGGACTGCCACTGAAGCTTTCTTT. Residues: CASSLVYGTATEAFF.

This chain joins TRBV19 and TRBJ1-1; D gene uncertain. The germline V and J ends were trimmed by 3 bases and 0 bases, with 5 bases remaining between them. The CDR3 runs 13 residues. In germline, CDR1 is LNHDA, CDR2 SQIVND (reference sequence). CDR3 sequence: CASSIQLNTEAFF. The CDR3 DNA follows: TGTGCCAGTAGTATTCAGCTGAACACTGAAGCTTTCTTT. The full variable domain, completed using reference TRBV19 and TRBJ1-1, is DGGITQSPKYLFRKEGQNVTLSCEQNLNHDAMYWYRQDPGQGLRLIYYSQIVNDFQKGDIAEGYSVSREKKESFPLTVTSAQKNPTAFYLCASSIQLNTEAFFGQGTRLTVV.

This clonotype was counted only a few times. V gene TRBV6-7 combines with J gene TRBJ1-6; D uncertain. TRBV6-7 is classed as an ORF, of uncertain function. The CDR3 consists of 10 residues. V gave up 7 bases and J gave up 10 bases, with 5 bases separating them. Written as DNA, the CDR3 is TGTGCCAGCAAGAGATCACCCCTCCACTTT. It codes for CASKRSPLHF.

A remark on this clonotype: Sequence at one end of the junction differs from germline and may be a read error. The rearrangement links TRBV3-1 to TRBJ2-7; 11 nucleotides line up with TRBD2. The J call may be mistaken, given a closer DNA end match to TRBJ2-5. The length of the CDR3 is 15 residues. Germline V CDR1 and CDR2: LGHDT, YNNKEL (reference sequence). The chain's CDR3 is CVSSRLAGGLGTQYF. DNA of the CDR3: TGTGTCAGCAGCCGGTTAGCGGGGGGGCTGGGGACCCAGTACTTC.

Worth noting for this clonotype: This may be a read error: a much more frequent sequence differs by one nucleotide. This chain connects TRBV5-1 to TRBJ2-1; no definite D call. Deletions cut 4 bases from V and 5 bases from J, with 22 bases between. The CDR3 spans 17 residues. Germline V gene data show CDR1 as SGHRS and CDR2 as YFSETQ. CDR3 sequence (DNA): TGCGCCAGCAGCCCGACCTTCCGGATTACCCCCCACAATGAGCAGTTCTTC. It translates to CASSPTFRITPHNEQFF.

This clonotype has a count of ten or more. This sequence joins TRBV18 and TRBJ1-5; D is unclear. The CDR3 has 13 amino acids. V was shortened by 2 bases and J by 5 bases, with 7 bases between the two germline ends. Germline V gene lookup returns CDR1 KGHSH and CDR2 LQKENI. The CDR3 nucleotides are TGTGCCAGCTCACCAGGGAGGGATCAGCCCCAGCATTTT. Amino acid sequence: CASSPGRDQPQHF.

On this clonotype itself: At one end the junction does not follow the germline gene, possibly because of a read error. The chain couples TRBV30 to TRBJ2-1; TRBD2 agrees at 11 bases. CDR1 and CDR2 (germline): GTSNPN, SVGIG (reference sequence). The CDR3 loop spans 15 amino acids. In nucleotides, the CDR3 is TGTGCCTGGTCCCCGGGTAGCGGGGGGGCTGATGAGCAGATCTTC. The encoded protein is CAWSPGSGGADEQIF.

This clonotype has ten or more counts. CDR3 region: CASSEGMDLVSGNTIYF. The CDR3 bases are TGTGCCAGCAGTGAAGGCATGGACCTAGTCTCTGGAAACACCATATATTTT. The V gene is TRBV2, the J gene TRBJ1-3; no reliable D call. Trimming pared 1 base from V and 0 bases from J, leaving 13 bases between. Looked up from germline, CDR1 is SNHLY and CDR2 is FYNNEI. The CDR3 sequence is 17 residues long.

In this sample, this clonotype turned up many times. V usage is TRBV6-1 and J usage is TRBJ1-6, with 7 positions matching TRBD1. The junction had 5 bases not matched to a gene; V was cut back by 5 bases and J by 7 bases. Looked up from germline, CDR1 is MNHNS and CDR2 is SASEGT. CDR3 length: 14 amino acids. CDR3 region: CASSRMTGNSPLHF. The DNA for the CDR3 is TGTGCCAGCAGTCGCATGACAGGGAATTCACCCCTCCACTTT.

The sample holds a few counts of this clonotype. The V gene is TRBV24-1, the J gene TRBJ2-3; D is uncertain. This CDR3 spans 14 amino acids. Germline-derived CDR1 and CDR2 are KGHDR and SFDVKD. V lost 2 bases and J lost 2, with 7 bases in between. CDR3 sequence reads: CATSDYTSTDTQYF. As DNA, the CDR3 is TGTGCCACCAGTGATTACACCTCCACAGATACGCAGTATTTT.

Details on this clonotype: A much larger clone sits a single nucleotide away, making a read error possible. This CDR3 is CASRRPGITNQPQHF. CDR3 coding DNA: TGTGCCAGCAGACGTCCCGGGATTACCAATCAGCCCCAGCATTTT. The genes are TRBV12-3 or TRBV12-4 and TRBJ1-5; D call uncertain. V shed 6 bases and J shed 3 bases, with 15 bases lying between them. The CDR3 loop spans 15 amino acids.

The chain recombines TRBV25-1 with TRBJ1-2; maybe TRBD1 (5 bases). V was shortened by 3 bases and J by 4 bases, with 12 bases between the two germline ends. This CDR3 has 14 amino acids. Looked up from germline, CDR1 is MGHDK and CDR2 is SYGVNS. The CDR3 DNA sequence: TGTGCCAGCAGTGACCCCGGGACGGCCTATGGCTACACCTTC. Translation gives CASSDPGTAYGYTF.

This clonotype was detected ten times or more. The chain combines TRBV20-1 with TRBJ2-1; 10 nucleotides match TRBD2. V lost 3 bases to trimming and J lost 0 bases; unmatched junction nucleotides: 5. Looked up from germline, CDR1 is DFQATT and CDR2 is SNEGSKA (reference sequence). The CDR3 totals 16 residues. The CDR3 DNA reads as TGCAGTGCTAGCGTTAGCGGGGGGAGCTCCTACAATGAGCAGTTCTTC. It is translated as CSASVSGGSSYNEQFF.

This clonotype was recorded many times. The rearrangement uses TRBV12-3 or TRBV12-4 and TRBJ2-1; D is perhaps TRBD2 (5 bases). Trimming stripped 7 bases from V and 7 bases from J, with 14 bases between. The CDR3 sequence is 13 residues long. DNA of the CDR3: TGTGCCAGCAACCCCTCGGGGTGGAATGAGCAGTTCTTC. It is translated as CASNPSGWNEQFF.

This clonotype has at least ten counts. The gene calls are TRBV28 and TRBJ2-1; possible D gene TRBD2, 7 bases. The CDR3 is made up of 13 amino acids. Germline V gene lookup returns CDR1 MDHEN and CDR2 SYDVKM. V shed 5 bases and J shed 8 bases, with 13 bases lying between them. The CDR3 sequence: CASSRGGLDEQFF. The CDR3, as DNA: TGTGCCAGCAGTCGCGGGGGCTTGGATGAGCAGTTCTTC.

This clonotype showed up just a few times. The CDR3 reads CASKEGGRPQHF. CDR3 DNA sequence: TGTGCCAGTAAAGAGGGAGGGAGGCCCCAGCATTTT. The chain employs TRBV19 and TRBJ1-5; D gene unclear. Germline V gives CDR1 LNHDA, CDR2 SQIVND (reference sequence). V was trimmed by 7 bases and J by 9 bases, leaving 13 bases between them. The CDR3 length is 12 residues.